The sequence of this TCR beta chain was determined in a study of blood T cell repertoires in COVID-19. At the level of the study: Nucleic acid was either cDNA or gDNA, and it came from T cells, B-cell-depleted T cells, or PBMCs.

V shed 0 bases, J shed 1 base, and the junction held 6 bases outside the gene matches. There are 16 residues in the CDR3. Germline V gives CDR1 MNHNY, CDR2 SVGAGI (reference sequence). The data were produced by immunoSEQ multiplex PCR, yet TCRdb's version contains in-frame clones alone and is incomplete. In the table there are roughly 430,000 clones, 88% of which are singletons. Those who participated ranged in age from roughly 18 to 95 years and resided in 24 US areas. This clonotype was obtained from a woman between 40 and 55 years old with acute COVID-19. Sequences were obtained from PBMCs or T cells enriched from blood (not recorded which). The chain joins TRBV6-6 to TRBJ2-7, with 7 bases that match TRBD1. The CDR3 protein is CASSYSSRGSSYEQYF. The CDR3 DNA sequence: TGTGCCAGCAGTTACTCGTCCAGGGGGTCGTCCTACGAGCAGTACTTC.